Presented here are 5 T cell receptor beta chains from one specimen sequenced in a study of blood T cell repertoires in COVID-19. The method was immunoSEQ multiplex PCR; TCRdb's version includes in-frame clones alone and lacks a portion of them. Of hundreds of thousands of clones in the sample, roughly 90% are singletons; the top ten hold about 12%. Material: peripheral blood. The receptors originated from a woman aged 55-69 years with acute or convalescent COVID-19.

The rearrangement links TRBV4-2 to TRBJ1-5; 7 bases fit TRBD1. V shed 0 bases, J shed 6 bases, and the junction held 11 bases outside the gene matches. The germline CDR1 and CDR2 sequences are LGHNA and YNFKEQ. This CDR3 comprises 17 residues. DNA for the CDR3: TGTGCCAGCAGCCAAGATCCATCAGGGGGGCTCAGTCAGCCCCAGCATTTT. Its translation: CASSQDPSGGLSQPQHF.

The chain couples TRBV5-1 to TRBJ2-2; D is perhaps TRBD1 (6 bases). Germline loops: CDR1 SGHRS, CDR2 YFSETQ. Trimming removed 4 bases from V and 5 bases from J, with 9 bases in between. The CDR3 has 13 amino acids. The CDR3 loop reads CASSPDRTGELFF. In DNA, the CDR3 is TGCGCCAGCAGCCCGGACAGAACCGGGGAGCTGTTTTTT.

V and J are TRBV18 and TRBJ2-2; weak D call: TRBD2 (6 bases). The CDR3 totals 14 residues. Per the germline V gene, CDR1 is KGHSH and CDR2 is LQKENI. V lost 6 bases and J 3 bases, leaving 11 bases between the germline ends. DNA for the CDR3: TGTGCCAGCTCTAGGCGGGGAGACACCGGGGAGCTGTTTTTT. Translated, it gives CASSRRGDTGELFF.

The chain employs TRBV5-4 and TRBJ1-1; 8 positions match TRBD1. Unmatched junction bases numbered 6, after V lost 5 bases and J lost 6 bases. The CDR3 runs to 13 residues. CDR1 SGHNT and CDR2 YYREEE come from the germline V gene (reference sequence). The CDR3 sequence is CASSLQGAPEAFF. CDR3 sequence (DNA): TGTGCCAGCAGTCTTCAGGGGGCTCCTGAAGCTTTCTTT.

The chain employs TRBV28 and TRBJ1-1, with D possibly matching TRBD1 (6 bases). Germline values: CDR1 MDHEN, CDR2 SYDVKM. The CDR3 loop spans 15 amino acids. Trimming took 6 bases from V and 0 from J, leaving 14 bases between them. The CDR3 sequence is CASSDTTGVNTEAFF. The CDR3 DNA reads as TGTGCCAGCAGCGATACGACAGGAGTGAACACTGAAGCTTTCTTT. Drawing the rest from reference TRBV28 and TRBJ1-1, the complete variable domain is DVKVTQSSRYLVKRTGEKVFLECVQDMDHENMFWYRQDPGLGLRLIYFSYDVKMKEKGDIPEGYSVSREKKERFSLILESASTNQTSMYLCASSDTTGVNTEAFFGQGTRLTVV.